This T cell receptor beta chain originates from a study of blood T cell repertoires in COVID-19. Across the whole study: Acute and convalescent COVID-19 specimens originated in the United States, Italy and Spain. In each case, the material was cDNA or gDNA derived from T cells, B-cell-depleted T cells, or PBMCs.

With 3 bases clipped from V and 3 bases from J, the junction kept 5 bases outside the gene matches. This CDR3 comprises 16 residues. Per germline, CDR1 SGHAT and CDR2 FQNNGV. Per the original data handling: How many nucleated cells were present was estimated from reference gene primer amplification. This table comes from immunoSEQ multiplex PCR, and its TCRdb copy is limited to in-frame clones, with some not included. Clonal size and the V and J genes are those of that table, whereas D and trimming came from the DNA. The sample records approximately 90,000 clones, around 80% being singletons. Sequencing used peripheral blood. The chain links TRBV11-2 to TRBJ1-1; 12 bases line up with TRBD1. This clonotype was sampled from a man aged 55-75 years with acute or convalescent COVID-19. CDR3 protein: CASSFGTGGRDTEAFF. CDR3 in DNA: TGTGCCAGCAGCTTTGGGACAGGGGGCCGAGACACTGAAGCTTTCTTT.